This T cell receptor (beta chain) was captured in a study of naive and memory T cell subsets (dated by TCRdb to the late 2010s). Describing the broader study: The figure summarizing these samples reported about 10 blood donors, 7 tuberculin skin test biopsies and 3 saline control biopsies. PCR2 was typically a SYBR Green qPCR stopped at a set threshold; low-input samples could instead use end-point PCR (approximately 6 cycles).

Broad study findings and their caveats: The RNA-based method was acknowledged to be potentially sensitive to changes in TCR transcripts with T cell activation and differentiation.

The method was 5' RACE. Four rounds of PCR, run with the SP2 primer together with nested alpha and beta constant region primers, were used to amplify the ligated cDNA. For the blood and skin samples, TCR RNA was reverse transcribed with SuperScript IV using primers for the alpha and beta constant regions. An oligonucleotide carrying the Illumina SP2 primer and a UMI was ligated to the 3' end of the cDNA by means of T4 RNA ligase 1. The 12-nucleotide UMI consisted of two random hexamers with an eight-base spacer between the hexamers to prevent hairpin formation. TCR alpha and beta chain libraries were processed separately from the second PCR onward, with dual indexing for multiplexing. After pooling, the indexed libraries were analyzed by capillary electrophoresis and sequenced on either an Illumina MiSeq or NextSeq. To boost base diversity and improve cluster recognition, PhiX DNA at about 4.5-8% was spiked into the libraries. In the authors' own workflow: Demultiplexor pulled UMIs out of read 2, joined the UMIs with the TCR sequence from read 1, and separated reads according to sample indices. V and J genes and V-J junctions were identified by Decombinator, which gave every TCR a five-part identifier that included V and J deletions. Collapsinator used UMIs to correct sequencing errors and PCR amplification heterogeneity, yielding UMI-based abundance per TCR. CDR3Translator turned identifiers into nucleotide sequence, translated that sequence into amino acids, and pulled out CDR3 regions based on terminal motifs. Error-corrected counts of alpha and beta TCRs from blood and skin were compared after being normalized to the amount of input RNA. The raw public reads went through TCRdb reprocessing: fastp at Q25, MiXCR clone calling, in-frame beta chains kept. Entries that share a CDR3 protein sequence are merged under the most common genes and DNA. The V and J calls, along with clone size, are taken from TCRdb and not from the paper's own processing. The sample table holds roughly 62,000 distinct CDR3 sequences, of which about 7% were seen once. 9% to 10% of the sample lies in the top ten.

Using 3' ligation of a UMI-containing oligonucleotide to TCR cDNA, the study laid out a robust and sensitive protocol to amplify, sequence and analyze TCRs. For whole blood analysis, about 2.6 ml of peripheral blood was collected from healthy adult volunteers into Tempus tubes, and RNA was extracted following the manufacturer's instructions. Total RNA was treated with RQ1 DNase, without cell sorting, prior to reverse transcription, with an input of roughly 1 to 1000 ng being targeted. Skin biopsy and whole blood libraries were made to test pipeline robustness in samples where T cells form a minority population. This clonotype appeared a few times. Its antigen is still unknown. No base quality information exists; no much larger clone differs at one position. From the cysteine up to the phenylalanine, the CDR3 has a length of 14 residues. Only CDR3 DNA is held: 42 bases, read in frame from base 1. V has 5 bases trimmed and J has 3 bases trimmed; junction bases matching no gene number 6.

The sequence was obtained from a male donor in good health. The chain couples TRBV12-3 or TRBV12-4 to TRBJ2-7, and TRBD1 aligns with 8 junction nucleotides. The DNA is as follows: TGTGCCAGCAGTACGGACAGGGTCAGCTACGAGCAGTACTTC. This sequence encodes CASSTDRVSYEQYF.